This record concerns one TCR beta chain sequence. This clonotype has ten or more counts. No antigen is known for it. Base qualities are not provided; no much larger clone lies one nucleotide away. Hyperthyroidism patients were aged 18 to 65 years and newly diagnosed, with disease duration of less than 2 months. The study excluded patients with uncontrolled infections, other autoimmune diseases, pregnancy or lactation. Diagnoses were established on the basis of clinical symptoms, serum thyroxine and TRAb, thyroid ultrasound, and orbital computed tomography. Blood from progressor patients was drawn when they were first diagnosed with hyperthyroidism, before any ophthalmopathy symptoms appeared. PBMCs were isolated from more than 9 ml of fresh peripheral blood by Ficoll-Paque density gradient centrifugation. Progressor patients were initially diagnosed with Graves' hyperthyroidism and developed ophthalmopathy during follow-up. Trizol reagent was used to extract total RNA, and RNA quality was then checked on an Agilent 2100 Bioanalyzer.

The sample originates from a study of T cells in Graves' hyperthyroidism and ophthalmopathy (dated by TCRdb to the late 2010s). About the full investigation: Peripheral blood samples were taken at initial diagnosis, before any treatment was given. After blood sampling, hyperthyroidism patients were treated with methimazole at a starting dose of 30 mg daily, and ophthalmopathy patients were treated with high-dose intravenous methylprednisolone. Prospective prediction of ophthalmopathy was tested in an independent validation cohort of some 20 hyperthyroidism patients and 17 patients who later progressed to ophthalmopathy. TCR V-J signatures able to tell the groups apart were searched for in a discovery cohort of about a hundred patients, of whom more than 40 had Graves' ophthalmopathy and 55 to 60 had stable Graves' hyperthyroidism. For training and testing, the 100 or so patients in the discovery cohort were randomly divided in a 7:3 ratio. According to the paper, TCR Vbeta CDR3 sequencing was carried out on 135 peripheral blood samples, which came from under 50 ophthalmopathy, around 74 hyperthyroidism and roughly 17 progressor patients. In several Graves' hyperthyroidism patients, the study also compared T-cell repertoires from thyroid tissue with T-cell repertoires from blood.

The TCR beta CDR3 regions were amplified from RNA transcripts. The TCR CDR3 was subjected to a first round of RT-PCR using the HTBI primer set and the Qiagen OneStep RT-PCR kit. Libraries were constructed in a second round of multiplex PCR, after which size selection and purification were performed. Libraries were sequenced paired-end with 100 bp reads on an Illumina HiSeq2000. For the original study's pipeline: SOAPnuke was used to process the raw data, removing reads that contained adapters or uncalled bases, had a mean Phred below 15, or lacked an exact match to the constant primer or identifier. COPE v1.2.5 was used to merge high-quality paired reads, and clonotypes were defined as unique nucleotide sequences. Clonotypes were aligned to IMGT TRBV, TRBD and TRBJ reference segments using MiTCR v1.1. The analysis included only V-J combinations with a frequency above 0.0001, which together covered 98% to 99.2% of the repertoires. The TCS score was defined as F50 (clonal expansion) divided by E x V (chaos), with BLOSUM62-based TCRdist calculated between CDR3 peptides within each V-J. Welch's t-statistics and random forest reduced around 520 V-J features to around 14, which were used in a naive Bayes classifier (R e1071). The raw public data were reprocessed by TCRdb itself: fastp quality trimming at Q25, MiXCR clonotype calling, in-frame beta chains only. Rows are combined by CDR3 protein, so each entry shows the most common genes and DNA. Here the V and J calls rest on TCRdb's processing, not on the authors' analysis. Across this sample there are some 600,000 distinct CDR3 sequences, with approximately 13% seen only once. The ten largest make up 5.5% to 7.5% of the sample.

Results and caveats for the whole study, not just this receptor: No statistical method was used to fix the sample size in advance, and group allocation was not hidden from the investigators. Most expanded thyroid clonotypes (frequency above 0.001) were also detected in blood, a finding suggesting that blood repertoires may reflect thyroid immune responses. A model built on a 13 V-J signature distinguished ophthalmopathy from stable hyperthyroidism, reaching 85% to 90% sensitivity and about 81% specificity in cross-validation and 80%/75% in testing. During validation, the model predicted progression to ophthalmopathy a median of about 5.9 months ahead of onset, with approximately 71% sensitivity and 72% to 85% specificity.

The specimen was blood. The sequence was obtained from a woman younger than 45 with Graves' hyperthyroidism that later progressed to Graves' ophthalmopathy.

This receptor has the CDR3 CASRRTSTYEQYF. In nucleotide form, the sequence is TGTGCCAGCAGACGGACTAGTACCTACGAGCAGTACTTC. Recombination joined TRBV28 with TRBJ2-7; 7 central bases correspond to TRBD2. From its cysteine to its phenylalanine, the CDR3 spans 13 amino acids. Just CDR3 DNA is preserved here, 39 bases in frame from base 1. At the junction V is shortened by 6 bases and J by 2 bases; bases outside the gene matches: 4. The germline V gene specifies MDHEN as CDR1 and SYDVKM as CDR2.